The 24 T cell receptor beta chains in this list originate from one sample, sequenced in a study of control samples from healthy donors and cancer patients. Libraries were prepared by immunoSEQ multiplex PCR; TCRdb keeps only in-frame clonotypes and omits some of them. The profile shows 89,000 or so clones, around 87% of them singletons. Material for sequencing was blood. The receptors were sampled from a man aged 45-65 years in good health.

V gene TRBV3-1 (or the pseudogene TRBV3-2) combines with J gene TRBJ1-2; TRBD1 matches at 7 bases. Germline V gives CDR1 LGHDT, CDR2 YNNKEL (reference sequence). The CDR3 extends over 15 amino acids. The V gene end was trimmed by 3 bases and the J gene end by 7 bases; junction bases not matched to a gene: 11. The CDR3 nucleotides are TGTGCCAGCAGCCAGGGGAGGGGGCAGGTCGGTGGCTACACCTTC. Protein product: CASSQGRGQVGGYTF.

The chain has TRBV6-5 and TRBJ2-1; possibly TRBD2 for D (6 bases). The length of the CDR3 is 14 residues. Per the germline V gene, CDR1 is MNHEY and CDR2 is SVGAGI. V lost 6 bases and J lost 8, with 17 bases in between. CDR3 in amino acids: CASRDLASRDEQFF. The CDR3 DNA sequence: TGTGCCAGCAGAGACCTAGCGAGTCGAGATGAGCAGTTCTTC.

This CDR3 is CASSYSASLPYNEQFF. CDR3 nucleotide sequence: TGTGCCAGCAGTTACTCAGCATCCCTTCCCTACAATGAGCAGTTCTTC. The chain couples TRBV6-5 to TRBJ2-1, with unresolved D. V was trimmed by 0 bases and J by 2 bases, leaving 11 bases between them. Germline V CDR1 and CDR2: MNHEY, SVGAGI. This CDR3 spans 16 amino acids.

The chain couples TRBV6-5 to TRBJ1-1, with TRBD1 matching 7 bases. The CDR3 extends over 13 amino acids. In germline, CDR1 is MNHEY, CDR2 SVGAGI. Unmatched junction bases numbered 6, after V lost 6 bases and J lost 5 bases. The CDR3 nucleotides read TGTGCCAGCAGCCGACAGGGAGGGACTGAAGCTTTCTTT. Translation gives CASSRQGGTEAFF.

The chain couples TRBV18 to TRBJ1-1; no reliable D call. Trimming stripped 1 base from V and 6 bases from J, with 12 bases between. The CDR3 contains 14 residues. Germline V gene lookup returns CDR1 KGHSH and CDR2 LQKENI. This CDR3 is CASSPQRVSPEAFF. CDR3 bases: TGTGCCAGCTCACCACAAAGGGTTTCGCCTGAAGCTTTCTTT.

The chain joins TRBV7-2 to TRBJ2-3, with 9 bases matching TRBD2. V trimming: 6 bases; J trimming: 1 base; junction bases outside the gene matches: 11. The CDR3 runs to 17 residues. CDR1 is SGHTA and CDR2 is FQGNSA in the germline V gene. The CDR3 sequence: CASRPPGAGGRTDTQYF. The CDR3, as DNA: TGTGCCAGCAGACCTCCGGGAGCGGGGGGCCGCACAGATACGCAGTATTTT.

The J gene is TRBJ2-7, the V gene TRBV19; the match to TRBD2 covers 14 bases. CDR1 is LNHDA, CDR2 SQIVND, per germline (reference sequence). The CDR3 spans 15 residues. Germline trimming cut 4 bases from V and 6 bases from J; bases unmatched to any gene: 5. The CDR3 nucleotides are TGTGCCAGTAGTAAGGGACTAGCGGGAGAAGGCGAGCAGTACTTC. It is translated as CASSKGLAGEGEQYF.

The CDR3 protein is CASTLRTSGSYNEQFF. CDR3 coding DNA: TGTGCCAGCACCCTCCGGACTAGCGGGAGTTACAATGAGCAGTTCTTC. This chain links TRBV11-2 with TRBJ2-1; 13 positions match TRBD2. Trimming removed 7 bases from V and 4 bases from J; junction bases left unmatched: 7. CDR3 length equals 16 residues. From germline, CDR1 is SGHAT and CDR2 FQNNGV.

This clone has a single count. The CDR3 nucleotides are TGTGCCAGCAGCCAAGATCTAGTTAGCGGGACAGGCGAGCAGTACTTC. It is translated as CASSQDLVSGTGEQYF. V usage is TRBV4-2 and J usage is TRBJ2-7; D is possibly TRBD1 or TRBD2 (8 bases each). This CDR3 spans 16 amino acids. CDR1 is LGHNA and CDR2 is YNFKEQ in the germline V gene. Trimming stripped 0 bases from V and 6 bases from J, with 18 bases between.

The J gene is TRBJ1-2, the V gene TRBV13, with no clear D. The CDR3 runs 16 residues. Germline CDR1 PRHDT, CDR2 FYEKMQ (reference sequence). Trimming shortened V by 0 bases and J by 3 bases, and 14 bases separated the two germline ends. The CDR3: CASSLGTTPRDYGYTF. For the CDR3, the DNA is TGTGCCAGCAGCTTAGGAACCACTCCCCGGGACTATGGCTACACCTTC.

The chain carries TRBV4-1 and TRBJ2-5; 9 positions match TRBD2. V trimming: 7 bases; J trimming: 1 base; junction bases outside the gene matches: 10. The V gene's germline CDR1 is MGHRA and CDR2 YSYEKL. The CDR3 runs 16 residues. The CDR3 spells CASKSPLAGAQETQYF. The CDR3 DNA is TGCGCCAGCAAGTCGCCCTTAGCGGGGGCCCAAGAGACCCAGTACTTC.

The chain uses TRBV5-1 and TRBJ1-1, with 8 nucleotides matching TRBD1. Germline lookup yields CDR1 SGHRS and CDR2 YFSETQ. This CDR3 has 14 amino acids. J was trimmed by 5 bases and V by 4 bases; bases with no gene match: 7. The CDR3 reads CASSKTGERTEAFF. The CDR3 DNA is TGCGCCAGCAGCAAGACAGGGGAGAGAACTGAAGCTTTCTTT.

The chain has TRBV9 and TRBJ2-5; D possibly corresponds to TRBD2 (7 bases). V lost 0 bases, J lost 5 bases, and 14 bases lay in between. There are 15 residues in the CDR3. Germline-derived CDR1 and CDR2 are SGDLS and YYNGEE. CDR3 nucleotide sequence: TGTGCCAGCAGCGTAGGGGCAGGGGAGGGGGAGACCCAGTACTTC. This gives the protein CASSVGAGEGETQYF.

The rearrangement links TRBV10-3 to TRBJ2-1, with D possibly TRBD2 on 6 matching bases. The CDR3 totals 10 residues. V was trimmed by 6 bases and J by 15 bases, leaving 12 bases between them. Looked up from germline, CDR1 is ENHRY and CDR2 is SYGVKD. The CDR3 region has the DNA TGTGCCATCAGGGGGACTCACTGGTTCTTC. Protein: CAIRGTHWFF.

The chain joins TRBV2 to TRBJ1-2; TRBD1 matches at 8 bases. Germline CDR1 reads SNHLY; CDR2 reads FYNNEI. The CDR3 loop spans 14 amino acids. The V segment lost 2 bases and the J segment 8 bases; nucleotides outside the gene matches: 7. CDR3 DNA: TGTGCCAGCAGTGAAACCCAGGGGGCGCTCGGCTACACCTTC. Its protein is CASSETQGALGYTF. The whole variable domain, remainder taken from reference TRBV2 and TRBJ1-2, is EPEVTQTPSHQVTQMGQEVILRCVPISNHLYFYWYRQILGQKVEFLVSFYNNEISEKSEIFDDQFSVERPDGSNFTLKIRSTKLEDSAMYFCASSETQGALGYTFGSGTRLTVV.

This clone was recorded only once. The rearrangement links TRBV24-1 to TRBJ2-2, with 13 bases lining up with TRBD2. The germline CDR1 and CDR2 sequences are KGHDR and SFDVKD. V was pared by 4 bases and J by 7 bases, with 17 bases of the junction left unmatched. The CDR3 is 20 residues long. The CDR3 region is CATSDPETSGGAFLDGELFF. The CDR3 DNA reads TGTGCCACCAGTGACCCCGAAACTAGCGGGGGGGCCTTTTTGGACGGGGAGCTGTTTTTT.

The CDR3 nucleotides are TGTGCCAGCAGCTTAGATTACGGGAGTCGCACAGATACGCAGTATTTT. This codes for CASSLDYGSRTDTQYF. The V call is TRBV11-2, the J call TRBJ2-3; possibly TRBD2 for D (6 bases). The germline V gene has CDR1 SGHAT and CDR2 FQNNGV. Between the trimmed V and J ends, which lost 0 bases and 1 base, there was a span of 11 bases. This CDR3 region has 16 residues.

This sequence joins TRBV10-3 and TRBJ1-1; D gene uncertain. The CDR3 is 13 residues long. The germline gives CDR1 ENHRY, CDR2 SYGVKD. Trimming left V 6 bases short and J 0 bases short, with 8 bases between. Written as DNA, the CDR3 is TGTGCCATCAGGACAAAATTGAACACTGAAGCTTTCTTT. It is translated as CAIRTKLNTEAFF.

The chain carries TRBV10-3 and TRBJ2-4, with a possible D match to TRBD2 (5 bases). Between the trimmed V and J ends, which lost 0 bases and 7 bases, there was a span of 10 bases. Looked up from germline, CDR1 is ENHRY and CDR2 is SYGVKD. The CDR3 runs 14 residues. DNA of the CDR3: TGTGCCATCAGTGAGTCTTTCGGGGTTAACATTCAGTACTTC. It is translated as CAISESFGVNIQYF.

The rearrangement links TRBV5-1 to TRBJ2-1; no firm D call. The CDR3 runs 14 residues. V lost 0 bases to trimming and J lost 6 bases, with 10 bases between them. Germline loops: CDR1 SGHRS, CDR2 YFSETQ. In DNA, the CDR3 is TGCGCCAGCAGCTTGGTAGAGAGTGCCAATGAGCAGTTCTTC. Residues: CASSLVESANEQFF.

The chain carries TRBV28 and TRBJ1-2, with TRBD1 identical over 8 bases. The CDR3 spans 12 residues. V lost 8 bases to trimming and J lost 7 bases; unmatched junction nucleotides: 6. Per germline, CDR1 MDHEN and CDR2 SYDVKM. CDR3 region: CASRGDRSGYTF. CDR3 DNA: TGTGCCAGCCGGGGGGACAGGAGTGGCTACACCTTC.

The chain joins TRBV25-1 to TRBJ1-1; D unresolved. The V and J ends lost 3 bases and 8 bases respectively, with 10 bases between them. This CDR3 spans 12 amino acids. Per germline, CDR1 MGHDK and CDR2 SYGVNS. The CDR3 region is CASSDYGGEAFF. Here the CDR3 DNA reads TGTGCCAGCAGTGATTACGGCGGGGAAGCTTTCTTT.

This sequence joins TRBV6-5 and TRBJ1-1; TRBD1 might be the D (5 bases). V was pared by 10 bases and J by 1 base, with 7 bases between. The CDR3 consists of 11 residues. Germline V gene sequence: CDR1 MNHEY, CDR2 SVGAGI. The CDR3 DNA follows: TGTGCCATCGGACAGAACACTGAAGCTTTCTTT. Translating it yields CAIGQNTEAFF.

The chain uses TRBV3-1 (or the pseudogene TRBV3-2) and TRBJ1-3; maybe TRBD1 (5 bases). The CDR3 sequence is 16 residues long. V lost 4 bases and J 0 bases, leaving 13 bases between the germline ends. CDR1 is LGHDT and CDR2 is YNNKEL in the germline V gene (reference sequence). The CDR3 nucleotides are TGTGCCAGCAGCCTGCGACAGATGCTCTCTGGAAACACCATATATTTT. Translating it yields CASSLRQMLSGNTIYF.